These T cell receptor beta chains were read from a single sample in a study of T-cell memory formation after mild COVID-19. TCRdb re-derived calls from the 5' RACE reads in MiXCR, one entry per CDR3 protein. The repertoire includes roughly 600,000 distinct CDR3 sequences, approximately 19% of them detected once, and 9.5% to 15% sits in the top ten. Sequencing input: PBMCs or a T cell subset sorted from them (not recorded which). These receptors were collected from an adult woman who had mild COVID-19 (a few samples of this study predate the infection). Cell type and time point are not known. Each CDR3 is given with its conserved first and last residue. The order of the fields is D gene, CDR3 length, J gene, clone size, V gene, CDR3 DNA, CDR3 protein. The D gene is left open where the match is weak. Some rows have no size entry. The others give once, few or many, or a class for an expanded clone.

D: NA; length: 10; J: TRBJ1-5; size: NA; V: TRBV20-1; DNA: TGCAGTGCTTACCGGGACACTCAGCATTTT; CDR3: CSAYRDTQHF
D: TRBD2; length: 15; J: TRBJ2-1; size: NA; V: TRBV7-7; DNA: TGTGCCAGCAGCTCCTTTTCCAGCGGGGGAAATGAGCAGTTCTTC; CDR3: CASSSFSSGGNEQFF
D: NA; length: 14; J: TRBJ2-7; size: NA; V: TRBV6-5; DNA: TGTGCCAGCAGTTTCTCGACAGGTTCCTACGAGCAGTACTTC; CDR3: CASSFSTGSYEQYF
D: NA; length: 15; J: TRBJ2-7; size: many; V: TRBV24-1; DNA: TGTGCCACCAGTGCCAGGGGACTATCAATTTACGAGCAGTACTTC; CDR3: CATSARGLSIYEQYF
D: NA; length: 16; J: TRBJ2-7; size: few; V: TRBV4-1; DNA: TGCGCCAGCAGCCAACTCCGGGACATCGAGACCTACGAGCAGTACTTC; CDR3: CASSQLRDIETYEQYF
D: TRBD1; length: 16; J: TRBJ1-1; size: few; V: TRBV18; DNA: TGTGCCAGCTCACCACTGGGGACAGGGGGTAACACTGAAGCTTTCTTT; CDR3: CASSPLGTGGNTEAFF
D: NA; length: 14; J: TRBJ2-5; size: NA; V: TRBV7-8; DNA: TGTGCCAGCAGCTTAAACAGGGACCAAGAGACCCAGTACTTC; CDR3: CASSLNRDQETQYF
D: NA; length: 14; J: TRBJ2-5; size: many; V: TRBV7-2; DNA: TGTGCCAGCAGCCATGCAGGGCAGGGAGAGACCCAGTACTTC; CDR3: CASSHAGQGETQYF
D: NA; length: 15; J: TRBJ2-4; size: few; V: TRBV12-3/TRBV12-4; DNA: TGTGCCAGCAGTTTAGGCATTATAGCCAAAAACATTCAGTACTTC; CDR3: CASSLGIIAKNIQYF
D: TRBD1; length: 15; J: TRBJ1-5; size: few; V: TRBV7-8; DNA: TGTGCCAGCAGCTTAGCGGACAGGGGCAATCAGCCCCAGCATTTT; CDR3: CASSLADRGNQPQHF
D: NA; length: 15; J: TRBJ2-7; size: few; V: TRBV3-1; DNA: TGTGCCAGCAGCCAACCTCAGGGGAAATCCTACGAGCAGTACTTC; CDR3: CASSQPQGKSYEQYF
D: NA; length: 12; J: TRBJ2-1; size: few; V: TRBV20-1; DNA: TGCAGTGCTAGAAGGGTCTACAATGAGCAGTTCTTC; CDR3: CSARRVYNEQFF
D: TRBD1; length: 18; J: TRBJ1-1; size: NA; V: TRBV24-1; DNA: TGTGCCACCAGTGGGTATTGGGACAGGGGCTTTCTGAACACTGAAGCTTTCTTT; CDR3: CATSGYWDRGFLNTEAFF
D: NA; length: 11; J: TRBJ1-2; size: few; V: TRBV29-1; DNA: TGCAGCGCAACGAGGGACTATGGCTACACCTTC; CDR3: CSATRDYGYTF
D: NA; length: 13; J: TRBJ2-5; size: NA; V: TRBV12-3/TRBV12-4; DNA: TGTGCCAGCAGTTTAGTTGATCAAGAGACCCAGTACTTC; CDR3: CASSLVDQETQYF
D: TRBD2; length: 15; J: TRBJ2-5; size: many; V: TRBV11-3; DNA: TGTGCCAGCAGCGTGACTAGCGGGGAGAGGGAGACCCAGTACTTC; CDR3: CASSVTSGERETQYF
D: TRBD1; length: 16; J: TRBJ2-2; size: NA; V: TRBV4-3; DNA: TGCGCCAGCAGCCAAGAGAAGGGGACAGACACCGGGGAGCTGTTTTTT; CDR3: CASSQEKGTDTGELFF